Below are 31 T cell receptor beta chains sequenced from a single sample in a study of T cell responses to AZD1222 COVID-19 vaccine. TCRdb's table, derived via immunoSEQ multiplex PCR, lists solely in-frame clones and lacks some. This table holds roughly 130,000 clones, roughly nine tenths found once. This sample comprised peripheral blood, obtained on day 0 of AZD1222 vaccination. These receptors came from an adult in good health.

This sequence joins TRBV6-1 and TRBJ2-4, with unresolved D. Trimming removed 1 base at V and 10 bases at J, with 11 bases between. The CDR3 length is 13 residues. Germline lookup yields CDR1 MNHNS and CDR2 SASEGT. The CDR3 sequence: CASSEVLRRIQYF. The CDR3, as DNA: TGTGCCAGCAGTGAAGTTTTGAGAAGAATTCAGTACTTC.

The chain has TRBV5-6 and TRBJ1-1; 8 positions match TRBD1. V was pared by 4 bases and J by 4 bases, with 15 bases of the junction left unmatched. Looked up from germline, CDR1 is SGHDT and CDR2 is YYEEEE. The CDR3 is 17 residues long. The CDR3, as DNA: TGTGCCAGCAGCCGCGATCGGGAGGGACAGGTGGTCACTGAAGCTTTCTTT. It yields the protein CASSRDREGQVVTEAFF.

The chain links TRBV19 to TRBJ1-2; TRBD1 matches at 8 bases. The CDR3 length is 12 residues. Germline-derived CDR1 and CDR2 are LNHDA and SQIVND (reference sequence). Trimming at V came to 5 bases and at J to 8 bases, leaving 4 bases not matched to a gene. CDR3 in amino acids: CASSGQGGGYTF. CDR3 nucleotides: TGTGCCAGTAGTGGACAGGGAGGCGGCTACACCTTC.

This clone was seen only once. The chain employs TRBV6-5 and TRBJ1-2; TRBD1 is a possible D gene (5 bases). Germline values: CDR1 MNHEY, CDR2 SVGAGI. V lost 6 bases and J 5 bases, leaving 13 bases between the germline ends. The CDR3 contains 13 residues. CDR3 in DNA: TGTGCCAGCAGCCCAGACAGAGAATATGGCTACACCTTC. Its protein is CASSPDREYGYTF.

This sequence joins TRBV3-1 (or the pseudogene TRBV3-2) and TRBJ1-2; a possible D gene is TRBD1 (6 bases). The ends were cut back, 0 bases at V and 6 bases at J, with 11 bases in the middle. The V gene's germline CDR1 is LGHDT and CDR2 YNNKEL (reference sequence). The CDR3 has 14 residues. In DNA form, the CDR3 reads TGTGCCAGCAGCCAAGAAGGACAGAGTGATGGCTACACCTTC. Protein: CASSQEGQSDGYTF.

The rearrangement links TRBV18 to TRBJ1-4; D not certain. The CDR3 runs to 15 residues. The germline gives CDR1 KGHSH, CDR2 LQKENI. V shed 3 bases and J shed 0 bases, with 8 bases lying between them. This CDR3 is CASSPAGTTNEKLFF. The CDR3, as DNA: TGTGCCAGCTCACCCGCCGGTACAACTAATGAAAAACTGTTTTTT.

The chain has TRBV19 and TRBJ2-2; 11 bases agree with TRBD2. The CDR3 consists of 17 residues. Trimming removed 5 bases from V and 5 bases from J; junction bases left unmatched: 10. The germline gives CDR1 LNHDA, CDR2 SQIVND (reference sequence). The CDR3 region is CASSSSVAGGGTGELFF. The DNA for the CDR3 is TGTGCCAGTAGTTCGTCGGTAGCGGGAGGGGGTACCGGGGAGCTGTTTTTT.

The chain has TRBV5-4 and TRBJ1-6; D ambiguous. Looked up from germline, CDR1 is SGHNT and CDR2 is YYREEE (reference sequence). V was trimmed by 0 bases and J by 7 bases, leaving 5 bases between them. This CDR3 is built from 13 residues. This CDR3 reads CASSLDSNSPLHF. In nucleotides, the CDR3 is TGTGCCAGCAGCTTGGATTCGAATTCACCCCTCCACTTT.

V is TRBV7-9 and J is TRBJ1-1; D is unresolved. Germline V gives CDR1 SEHNR, CDR2 FQNEAQ (reference sequence). V was cut by 5 bases and J by 0 bases, with 10 bases left in between. This CDR3 spans 14 amino acids. CDR3: CASSPSSMNTEAFF. The CDR3 DNA follows: TGTGCCAGCAGCCCGAGTAGTATGAACACTGAAGCTTTCTTT.

This clone appeared a few times. V and J are TRBV6-6 and TRBJ1-4; no firm D call. The CDR3 is 14 amino acids. V was clipped by 0 bases and J by 6 bases, with 8 bases between them. Looked up from germline, CDR1 is MNHNY and CDR2 is SVGAGI (reference sequence). CDR3 sequence (DNA): TGTGCCAGCAGTTACTCGCGCGTTTATGAAAAACTGTTTTTT. Translated, it gives CASSYSRVYEKLFF.

The chain uses TRBV11-1 and TRBJ1-2; a weak D match, TRBD1 (5 bases). The germline V gene encodes CDR1 SGHAT and CDR2 FQDESV (reference sequence). There are 15 residues in the CDR3. Trimming took 4 bases from V and 7 from J, leaving 19 bases between them. CDR3: CASSSRGAGISGYTF. In nucleotides, the CDR3 is TGTGCCAGCAGCTCTCGTGGAGCAGGGATAAGTGGCTACACCTTC.

This chain links TRBV6-5 with TRBJ1-4; D gene uncertain. The length of the CDR3 is 13 residues. The V gene's germline CDR1 is MNHEY and CDR2 SVGAGI. V dropped 6 bases and J dropped 7 bases, with 12 bases sitting between them. In nucleotides, the CDR3 is TGTGCCAGCAGGGTCGGCGCTGGTGAAAAACTGTTTTTT. It encodes CASRVGAGEKLFF.

The chain links TRBV7-6 to TRBJ1-3; 7 nucleotides line up with TRBD1. The junction had 9 bases not matched to a gene; V was cut back by 1 base and J by 0 bases. Germline CDR1 is SGHVS and CDR2 is FNYEAQ. The CDR3 contains 18 residues. The CDR3 loop reads CASSLVVGTDYSGNTIYF. The CDR3 region has the DNA TGTGCCAGCAGCTTAGTGGTCGGGACAGATTACTCTGGAAACACCATATATTTT.

This clone was observed a few times. This chain connects TRBV11-2 to TRBJ2-7, with D perhaps TRBD2 (6 bases). CDR3 length equals 14 residues. Germline CDR1 SGHAT, CDR2 FQNNGV. The V and J ends lost 6 bases and 0 bases respectively, with 12 bases between them. CDR3 DNA sequence: TGTGCCAGCAGTTTGGGGGGTGCCTCCTACGAGCAGTACTTC. It yields the protein CASSLGGASYEQYF.

The chain couples TRBV6-5 to TRBJ2-1; TRBD1 aligns across 8 bases. The germline V gene encodes CDR1 MNHEY and CDR2 SVGAGI. CDR3 length: 15 amino acids. V shed 6 bases and J 6 bases; nucleotides not matched to a gene: 10. CDR3 sequence: CASSPGGSLGNEQFF. The CDR3 coding sequence is TGTGCCAGCAGCCCAGGGGGCTCTTTGGGCAATGAGCAGTTCTTC.

This clone was observed a single time. At one end the junction does not follow the germline gene, possibly because of a read error. The chain uses TRBV7-3 and TRBJ2-1, with TRBD2 matching 7 bases. CDR3 length: 16 amino acids. CDR1 and CDR2 from the germline V gene are SGHTA and FQGTGA. CDR3 bases: TGTGCCAGCAGCCTAACCGCGGGGGTTTCCTACAATGAGCAGTTCTTC. Protein sequence: CASSLTAGVSYNEQFF.

In its sample, this clone was seen once. The chain carries TRBV3-1 (or the pseudogene TRBV3-2) and TRBJ1-4, with no clear D. Germline CDR1 is LGHDT and CDR2 is YNNKEL (reference sequence). The CDR3 is made up of 13 amino acids. Trimming took off 3 bases at V and 5 bases at J, with 7 bases between the two ends. The CDR3 DNA sequence: TGTGCCAGCAGCCATAGTGGGAATGAAAAACTGTTTTTT. Its translation is CASSHSGNEKLFF.

This sequence joins TRBV19 and TRBJ1-5, with a tentative D call TRBD1 (5 bases). V lost 4 bases, J lost 6 bases, and 19 bases lay in between. There are 16 residues in the CDR3. Looked up from germline, CDR1 is LNHDA and CDR2 is SQIVND (reference sequence). The CDR3 is CASSSTFKGHVQPQHF. DNA for the CDR3: TGTGCCAGTAGTAGTACATTTAAGGGGCATGTTCAGCCCCAGCATTTT.

The rearrangement joins TRBV2 to TRBJ1-5; D is ambiguous. CDR1 SNHLY and CDR2 FYNNEI come from the germline V gene. V was shortened by 10 bases and J by 6 bases, with 13 bases between the two germline ends. This CDR3 contains 12 residues. CDR3 DNA: TGTGCCACGGGGAAGCTAGGTCAGCCCCAGCATTTT. It is translated as CATGKLGQPQHF.

This clone was seen a single time. This chain connects TRBV18 to TRBJ1-4, with 7 bases identical to TRBD1. This CDR3 comprises 17 residues. Germline-derived CDR1 and CDR2 are KGHSH and LQKENI. V lost 2 bases, J lost 8 bases, and 14 bases stayed unmatched. CDR3 DNA sequence: TGTGCCAGCTCACCAAGTATGCAGGGGGATGGAAACGAAAAACTGTTTTTT. This encodes CASSPSMQGDGNEKLFF.

This chain uses TRBV19 with TRBJ1-2; D may be TRBD1 (5 bases). The CDR3 spans 13 residues. CDR1 and CDR2 from the germline V gene are LNHDA and SQIVND (reference sequence). The V gene lost 7 bases and the J gene lost 6 bases, with 15 bases spanning the gap. CDR3 amino acids: CASKEREGNGYTF. The CDR3, as DNA: TGTGCCAGTAAAGAAAGGGAGGGGAATGGCTACACCTTC.

Details on this clone: Other DNA sequences within the sample encode an identical CDR3. The rearrangement uses TRBV11-3 and TRBJ1-1, with 8 positions matching TRBD1. CDR3 size: 16 residues. Trimming cost V 5 bases and J 1 base; bases outside gene matches: 9. The V gene's germline CDR1 is SGHNT and CDR2 YENEEA. The CDR3 reads CASSPTTGERNTEAFF. The CDR3 DNA follows: TGTGCCAGCAGCCCGACGACAGGGGAGAGGAACACTGAAGCTTTCTTT.

This rearrangement joins TRBV12-3 or TRBV12-4 to TRBJ1-1, with unresolved D. The CDR3 has 13 residues. V was shortened by 1 base and J by 4 bases, with 7 bases between the two germline ends. The CDR3, as DNA: TGTGCCAGCAGTTTAGATAGAAGCACTGAAGCTTTCTTT. Its translation: CASSLDRSTEAFF.

This chain joins TRBV19 and TRBJ1-5, with TRBD1 identical over 11 bases. In germline, CDR1 is LNHDA, CDR2 SQIVND (reference sequence). The V segment lost 4 bases and the J segment 0 bases; nucleotides outside the gene matches: 11. The CDR3 runs to 19 residues. CDR3 sequence reads: CASSKILGTGGYSNQPQHF. Here the CDR3 DNA reads TGTGCCAGTAGTAAAATCCTCGGGACAGGGGGATATAGCAATCAGCCCCAGCATTTT.

The chain links TRBV5-8 to TRBJ2-1, with D possibly TRBD2 on 6 matching bases. The CDR3 extends over 15 amino acids. Between the trimmed V and J ends, which lost 0 bases and 8 bases, there was a span of 15 bases. Looked up from germline, CDR1 is SGHTS and CDR2 is YDEGEE. For the CDR3, the DNA is TGTGCCAGCAGCTTGGAACTAGCTGGACGCGATGAGCAGTTCTTC. Its translation is CASSLELAGRDEQFF.

This sequence joins TRBV24-1 and TRBJ2-1; D gene unclear. The CDR3 has 15 residues. V was trimmed by 4 bases and J by 3 bases, leaving 12 bases between them. Germline V CDR1 and CDR2: KGHDR, SFDVKD. In nucleotides, the CDR3 is TGTGCCACCAGTGACCCACGACGGAGCTACAATGAGCAGTTCTTC. It translates to CATSDPRRSYNEQFF.

The J gene is TRBJ1-2, the V gene TRBV3-1 (or the pseudogene TRBV3-2); tentative D call: TRBD1 (5 bases). This CDR3 comprises 13 residues. Germline V gives CDR1 LGHDT, CDR2 YNNKEL (reference sequence). Trimming removed 2 bases from V and 14 bases from J, with 18 bases in between. The CDR3 protein is CASSQSRGAPSTF. CDR3 DNA sequence: TGTGCCAGCAGCCAAAGCCGCGGGGCACCTAGTACCTTC.

This chain links TRBV9 with TRBJ1-1; D is perhaps TRBD1 (5 bases). V was pared by 0 bases and J by 4 bases, with 10 bases between. CDR3 length equals 14 residues. Per the germline V gene, CDR1 is SGDLS and CDR2 is YYNGEE. The CDR3 coding sequence is TGTGCCAGCAGCGTAGACGGGGGGGGCACTGAAGCTTTCTTT. This encodes CASSVDGGGTEAFF.

The rearrangement uses TRBV28 and TRBJ2-7; 9 positions agree with TRBD2. The V gene end was trimmed by 4 bases and the J gene end by 6 bases; junction bases not matched to a gene: 10. This CDR3 is 15 amino acids long. The germline V gene has CDR1 MDHEN and CDR2 SYDVKM. CDR3 sequence (DNA): TGTGCCAGCAGTTCGGGCGCGGGAGGGCCGTCCGAGCAGTACGTC. Its translation: CASSSGAGGPSEQYV.

In this sample, this clone turned up once. V and J are TRBV30 and TRBJ2-6; D may correspond to TRBD1 or TRBD2 (5 bases each). V was shortened by 2 bases and J by 2 bases, with 13 bases between the two germline ends. The CDR3 loop spans 16 amino acids. CDR1 is GTSNPN, CDR2 SVGIG, per germline (reference sequence). The CDR3 here is CAWSPPWGTGANVLTF. The CDR3 DNA is TGTGCCTGGAGTCCCCCGTGGGGGACTGGGGCCAACGTCCTGACTTTC.

This chain connects TRBV19 to TRBJ1-2; 12 bases line up with TRBD1. The V gene's germline CDR1 is LNHDA and CDR2 SQIVND (reference sequence). Unmatched junction bases numbered 4, after V lost 10 bases and J lost 4 bases. The CDR3 extends over 13 amino acids. CDR3 bases: TGTGCCACCGGGACAGGGGGCCTCTATGGCTACACCTTC. Its protein is CATGTGGLYGYTF.